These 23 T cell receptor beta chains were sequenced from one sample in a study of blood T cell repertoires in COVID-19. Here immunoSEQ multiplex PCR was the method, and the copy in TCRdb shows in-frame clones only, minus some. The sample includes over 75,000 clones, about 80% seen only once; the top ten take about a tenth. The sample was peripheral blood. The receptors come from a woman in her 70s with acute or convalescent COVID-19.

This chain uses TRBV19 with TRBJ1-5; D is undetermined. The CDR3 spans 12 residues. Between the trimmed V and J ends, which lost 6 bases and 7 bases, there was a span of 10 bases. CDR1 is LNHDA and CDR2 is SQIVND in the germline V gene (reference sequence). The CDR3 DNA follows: TGTGCCAGTAGAAGGGAGACACAGCCCCAGCATTTT. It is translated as CASRRETQPQHF.

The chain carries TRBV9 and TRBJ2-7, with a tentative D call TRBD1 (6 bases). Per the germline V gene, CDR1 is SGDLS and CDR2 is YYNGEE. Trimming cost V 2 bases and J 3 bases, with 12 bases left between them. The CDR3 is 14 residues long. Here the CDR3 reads CASSVGEGGYEQYF. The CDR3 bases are TGTGCCAGCAGCGTCGGAGAAGGGGGCTACGAGCAGTACTTC.

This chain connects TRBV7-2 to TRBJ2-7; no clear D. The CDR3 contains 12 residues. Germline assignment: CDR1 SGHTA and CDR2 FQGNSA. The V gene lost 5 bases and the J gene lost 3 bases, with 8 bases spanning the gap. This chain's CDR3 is CASSHDNYEQYF. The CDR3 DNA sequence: TGTGCCAGCAGCCACGACAACTACGAGCAGTACTTC.

For the CDR3, the DNA is TGTGCCAGCAGTGGGACTAGCGGGAGAAGGAACACCGGGGAGCTGTTTTTT. Protein product: CASSGTSGRRNTGELFF. The chain is built from TRBV2 and TRBJ2-2; 13 nucleotides align to TRBD2. The J segment lost 1 base and the V segment lost 4 bases, leaving 3 bases of the junction unmatched. CDR1 is SNHLY and CDR2 is FYNNEI in the germline V gene. CDR3 length: 17 amino acids.

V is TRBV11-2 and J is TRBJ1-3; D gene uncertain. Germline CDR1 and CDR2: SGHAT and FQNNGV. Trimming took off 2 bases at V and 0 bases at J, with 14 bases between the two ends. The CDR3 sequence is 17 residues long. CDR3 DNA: TGTGCCAGCAGCTTAATCGGCGGCCCTTACTCTGGAAACACCATATATTTT. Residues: CASSLIGGPYSGNTIYF.

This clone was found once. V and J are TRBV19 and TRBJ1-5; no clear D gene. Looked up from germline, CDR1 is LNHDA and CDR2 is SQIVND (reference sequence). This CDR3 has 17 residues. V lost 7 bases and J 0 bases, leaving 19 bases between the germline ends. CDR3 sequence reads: CASTPAGGPHSNQPQHF. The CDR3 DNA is TGTGCCAGTACTCCCGCCGGAGGGCCCCATAGCAATCAGCCCCAGCATTTT.

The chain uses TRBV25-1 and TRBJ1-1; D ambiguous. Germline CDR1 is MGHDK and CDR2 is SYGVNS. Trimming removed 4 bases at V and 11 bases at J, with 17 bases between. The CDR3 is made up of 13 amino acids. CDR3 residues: CASSVGLGSAAFF. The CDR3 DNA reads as TGTGCCAGCAGTGTCGGACTGGGCTCCGCCGCTTTCTTT.

CDR3: CASSFSDNQPQHF. In DNA, the CDR3 is TGTGCCAGTAGTTTTAGTGACAATCAGCCCCAGCATTTT. This chain uses TRBV19 with TRBJ1-5; D remains ambiguous. Germline CDR1 reads LNHDA; CDR2 reads SQIVND (reference sequence). The CDR3 contains 13 residues. Between the trimmed V and J ends, which lost 5 bases and 3 bases, there was a span of 8 bases.

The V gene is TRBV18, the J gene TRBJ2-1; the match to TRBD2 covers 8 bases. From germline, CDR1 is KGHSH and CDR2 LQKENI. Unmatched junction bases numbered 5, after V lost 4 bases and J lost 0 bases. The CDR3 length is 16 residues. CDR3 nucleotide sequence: TGTGCCAGCTCACAGACTAGCGCGAGCTCCTACAATGAGCAGTTCTTC. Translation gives CASSQTSASSYNEQFF. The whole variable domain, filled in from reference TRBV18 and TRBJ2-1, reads NAGVMQNPRHLVRRRGQEARLRCSPMKGHSHVYWYRQLPEEGLKFMVYLQKENIIDESGMPKERFSAEFPKEGPSILRIQQVVRGDSAAYFCASSQTSASSYNEQFFGPGTRLTVL.

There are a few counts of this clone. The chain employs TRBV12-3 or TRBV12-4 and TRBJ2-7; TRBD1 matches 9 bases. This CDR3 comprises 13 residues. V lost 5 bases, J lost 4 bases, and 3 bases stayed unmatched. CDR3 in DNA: TGTGCCAGCAGTGACAGGGGGGATTACGAGCAGTACTTC. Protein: CASSDRGDYEQYF.

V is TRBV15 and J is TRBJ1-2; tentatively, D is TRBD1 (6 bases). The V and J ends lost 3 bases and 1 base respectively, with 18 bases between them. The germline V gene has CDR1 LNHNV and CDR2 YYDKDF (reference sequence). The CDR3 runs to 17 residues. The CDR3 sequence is CATSSQDRSRFNYGYTF. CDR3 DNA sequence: TGTGCCACCAGCAGTCAAGACAGGTCCCGATTTAACTATGGCTACACCTTC.

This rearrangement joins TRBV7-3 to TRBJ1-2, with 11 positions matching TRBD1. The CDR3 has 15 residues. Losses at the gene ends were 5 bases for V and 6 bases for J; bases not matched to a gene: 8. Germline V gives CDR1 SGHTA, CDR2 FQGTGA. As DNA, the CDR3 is TGTGCCAGCAGCGAGGGTGGGACAGGGGGGAATGGCTACACCTTC. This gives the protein CASSEGGTGGNGYTF.

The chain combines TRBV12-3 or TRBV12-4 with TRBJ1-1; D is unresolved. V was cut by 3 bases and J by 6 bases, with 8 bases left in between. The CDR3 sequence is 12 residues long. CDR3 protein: CASSLRHSEAFF. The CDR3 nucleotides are TGTGCCAGCAGTTTGCGGCACTCTGAAGCTTTCTTT.

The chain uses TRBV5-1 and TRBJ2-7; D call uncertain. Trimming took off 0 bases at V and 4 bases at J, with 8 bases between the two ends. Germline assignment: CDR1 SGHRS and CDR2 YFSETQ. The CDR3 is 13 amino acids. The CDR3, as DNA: TGCGCCAGCAGCTTGGGAGACGGGTACGAGCAGTACTTC. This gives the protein CASSLGDGYEQYF.

This chain's CDR3 is CASSLGPEQYF. DNA for the CDR3: TGCGCCAGCAGCTTGGGGCCCGAGCAGTACTTC. This chain connects TRBV5-1 to TRBJ2-7, with D uncertain. The germline V gene encodes CDR1 SGHRS and CDR2 YFSETQ. The CDR3 length is 11 residues. Trimming took off 0 bases at V and 6 bases at J, with 4 bases between the two ends.

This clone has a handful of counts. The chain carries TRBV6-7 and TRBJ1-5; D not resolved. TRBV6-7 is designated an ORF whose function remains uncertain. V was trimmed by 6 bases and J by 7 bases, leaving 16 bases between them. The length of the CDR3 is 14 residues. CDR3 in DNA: TGTGCCAGCAGAACCCAGGTGGCAAGGCAGCCCCAGCATTTT. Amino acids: CASRTQVARQPQHF.

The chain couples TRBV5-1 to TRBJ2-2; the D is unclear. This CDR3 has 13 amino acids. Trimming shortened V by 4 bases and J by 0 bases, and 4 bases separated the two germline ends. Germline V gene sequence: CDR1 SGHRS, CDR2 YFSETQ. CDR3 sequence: CASSTSNTGELFF. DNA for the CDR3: TGCGCCAGCAGCACATCGAACACCGGGGAGCTGTTTTTT.

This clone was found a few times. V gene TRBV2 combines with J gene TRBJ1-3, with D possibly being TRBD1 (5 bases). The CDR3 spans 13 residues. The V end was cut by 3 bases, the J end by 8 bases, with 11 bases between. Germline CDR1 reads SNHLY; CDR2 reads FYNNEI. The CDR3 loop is CASSDGGLDTIYF. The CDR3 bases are TGTGCCAGCAGTGACGGGGGTTTGGACACCATATATTTT.

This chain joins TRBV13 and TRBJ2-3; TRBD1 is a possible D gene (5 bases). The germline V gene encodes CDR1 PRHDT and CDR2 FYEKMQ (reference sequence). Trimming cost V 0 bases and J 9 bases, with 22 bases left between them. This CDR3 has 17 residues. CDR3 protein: CASSLGGSKGPLGTQYF. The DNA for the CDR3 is TGTGCCAGCAGCTTAGGCGGGTCGAAGGGGCCGCTCGGGACGCAGTATTTT. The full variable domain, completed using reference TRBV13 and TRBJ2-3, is AAGVIQSPRHLIKEKRETATLKCYPIPRHDTVYWYQQGPGQDPQFLISFYEKMQSDKGSIPDRFSAQQFSDYHSELNMSSLELGDSALYFCASSLGGSKGPLGTQYFGPGTRLTVL.

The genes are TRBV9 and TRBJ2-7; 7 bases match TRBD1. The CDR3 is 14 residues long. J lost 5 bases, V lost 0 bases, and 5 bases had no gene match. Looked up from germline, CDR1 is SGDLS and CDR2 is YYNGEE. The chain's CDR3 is CASSVATQGHEQYF. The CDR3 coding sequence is TGTGCCAGCAGCGTAGCTACACAGGGGCACGAGCAGTACTTC.

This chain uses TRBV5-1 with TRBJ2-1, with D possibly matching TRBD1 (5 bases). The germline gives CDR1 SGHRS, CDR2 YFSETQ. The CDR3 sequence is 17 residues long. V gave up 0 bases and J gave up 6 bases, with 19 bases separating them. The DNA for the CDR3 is TGCGCCAGCAGCTTGGATACAGGCTTCCCACTAATCAATGAGCAGTTCTTC. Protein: CASSLDTGFPLINEQFF.

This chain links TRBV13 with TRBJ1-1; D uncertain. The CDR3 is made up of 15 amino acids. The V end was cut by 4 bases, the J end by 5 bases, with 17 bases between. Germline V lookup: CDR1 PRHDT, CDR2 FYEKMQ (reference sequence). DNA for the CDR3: TGTGCCAGCAGCTCAAGCGGATCTGGGTGGACTGAAGCTTTCTTT. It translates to CASSSSGSGWTEAFF.

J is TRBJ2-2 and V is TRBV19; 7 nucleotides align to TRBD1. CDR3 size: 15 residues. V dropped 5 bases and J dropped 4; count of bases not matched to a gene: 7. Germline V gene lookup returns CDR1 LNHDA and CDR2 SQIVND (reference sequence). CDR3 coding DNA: TGTGCCAGTAGTGCCCAACAGGGGAGCACCGGGGAGCTGTTTTTT. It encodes CASSAQQGSTGELFF.